This T cell receptor (beta chain) emerged from a study of regulatory T cells in long-lasting Graves disease. Combining iRepertoire HTBI primers with Arm-PCR of CDR3 regions, the authors built TCR beta libraries. TCRdb re-called the multiplex PCR reads with MiXCR, one entry per CDR3 protein. Here the sample spans 380,000 or so distinct CDR3 sequences, about 16% being singletons. CDR3 length equals 15 residues. After removal of 4 bases from V and 0 bases from J, the junction contained 3 bases not matched to a gene. Germline V gene sequence: CDR1 LGHDT, CDR2 YNNKEL (reference sequence). Regarding time point: newly diagnosed GD, antithyroid drugs for less than 3 months. PBMC RNA served as the TCR library source. This clonotype was seen repeatedly, ten times or more. These data also formed part of another study, on T cells in Graves' hyperthyroidism and ophthalmopathy.

V usage is TRBV3-1 and J usage is TRBJ2-3; 8 bases are shared with TRBD2. This TCR was sampled from a young woman with Graves disease. The material sequenced was peripheral blood mononuclear cells (PBMCs), taken at new diagnosis, from a patient treated with antithyroid drugs. CDR3 protein: CASSRLASSTDTQYF. In DNA, the CDR3 is TGTGCCAGCAGCCGACTAGCGTCGAGCACAGATACGCAGTATTTT.